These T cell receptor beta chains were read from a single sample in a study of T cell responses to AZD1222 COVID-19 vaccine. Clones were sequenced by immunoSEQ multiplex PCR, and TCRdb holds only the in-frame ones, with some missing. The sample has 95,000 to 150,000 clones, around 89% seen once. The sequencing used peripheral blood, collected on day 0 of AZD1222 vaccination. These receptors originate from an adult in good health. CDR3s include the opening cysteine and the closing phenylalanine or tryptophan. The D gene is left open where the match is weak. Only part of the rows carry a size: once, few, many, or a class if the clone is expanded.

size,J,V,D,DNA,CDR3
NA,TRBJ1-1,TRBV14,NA,TGTGCCAGCAGCCCTGTGGGGCAGGCTTTCTTT,CASSPVGQAFF
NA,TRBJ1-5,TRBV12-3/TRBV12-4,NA,TGTGCCAGCGTGGGTTTAAGCAATCAGCCCCAGCATTTT,CASVGLSNQPQHF
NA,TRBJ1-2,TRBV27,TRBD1,TGTGCCAGCAGTTTAATAGGACAGGACAGGGGATATGGCTACACCTTC,CASSLIGQDRGYGYTF
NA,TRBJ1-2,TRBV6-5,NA,TGTGCCAGCAGTTACCCGGGACTACATGGCTACACCTTC,CASSYPGLHGYTF
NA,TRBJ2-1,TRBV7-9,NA,TGTGCCAGCACCCCAGGGGGGGCTTTTGTCGGTGAGCAGTTCTTC,CASTPGGAFVGEQFF
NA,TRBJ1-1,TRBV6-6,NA,TGTGCCAGCAGAGCACCCGGGGAGAACACTGAAGCTTTCTTT,CASRAPGENTEAFF
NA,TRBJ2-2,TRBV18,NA,TGTGCCAGCTCACCGGAGTACAATCATGTCACCGGGGAGCTGTTTTTT,CASSPEYNHVTGELFF
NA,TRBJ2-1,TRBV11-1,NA,TGTGCCAGCAGCTCAATTGCTTCGAGCTCCTACAATGAGCAGTTCTTC,CASSSIASSSYNEQFF
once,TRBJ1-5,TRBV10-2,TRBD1,TGCGCCAGCGGGGACAGAGAGTATCAGCCCCAGCATTTT,CASGDREYQPQHF
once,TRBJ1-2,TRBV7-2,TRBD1,TGTGCCAGCAGCCTCTTGACAGGGATTGGTGGCTACACCTTC,CASSLLTGIGGYTF
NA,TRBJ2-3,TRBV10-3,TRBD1,TGTGCCTCAGCCGGGACAGGGGACACAGATACGCAGTATTTT,CASAGTGDTDTQYF
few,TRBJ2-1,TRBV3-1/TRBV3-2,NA,TGTGCCAGCAGCCAAGGGCAGGGCCCCTACAATGAGCAGTTCTTC,CASSQGQGPYNEQFF
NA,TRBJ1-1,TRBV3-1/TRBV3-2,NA,TGTGCCAGCACCTTTGGGAATACCGAAGCTTTCTTT,CASTFGNTEAFF
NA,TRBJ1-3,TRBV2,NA,TGTGCCAGCAGACTGAGGACAGCCGGAAACACCATATATTTT,CASRLRTAGNTIYF
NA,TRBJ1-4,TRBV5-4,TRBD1,TGTGCCAGCAGCCCCGCGGGGACAGGAGGCGAAAAACTGTTTTTT,CASSPAGTGGEKLFF
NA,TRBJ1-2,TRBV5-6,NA,TGTGCCAGCAGCTTGGGAGGGGCTTGGAATGGCTACACCTTC,CASSLGGAWNGYTF
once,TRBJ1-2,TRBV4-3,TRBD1,TGCGCCAGCAGCCAAGGGTCTGGACAGGCCTATGGCTACACCTTC,CASSQGSGQAYGYTF
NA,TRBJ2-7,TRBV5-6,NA,TGTGCCAGCAGCTTGAGGTTCGGGACAACCTCCTACGAGCAGTACTTC,CASSLRFGTTSYEQYF
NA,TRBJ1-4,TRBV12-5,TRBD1,TGTGCTAGTGCCGTGGCCCGGGACAGGGGGGAAAAACTGTTTTTT,CASAVARDRGEKLFF
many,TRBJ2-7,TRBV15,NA,TGTGCCACCAGCAGGCCGGCGGCTGGTTCCTACGAGCAGTACTTC,CATSRPAAGSYEQYF
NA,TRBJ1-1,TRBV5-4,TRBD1,TGTGCCAGCAGCTTGGCCCGGGACAGGGCCACTGAAGCTTTCTTT,CASSLARDRATEAFF
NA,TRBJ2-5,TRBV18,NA,TGTGCCAGCTCACCACCGGGGCTGGAGACCCAGTACTTC,CASSPPGLETQYF
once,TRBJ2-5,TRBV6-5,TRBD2,TGTGCCAGCAGTTACCGGGGGGACTATCGGGAGACCCAGTACTTC,CASSYRGDYRETQYF
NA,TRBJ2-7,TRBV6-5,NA,TGTGCCAGCAGTTACTCGGGGACCGACGGGGAGCAGTACTTC,CASSYSGTDGEQYF